The 9 T cell receptor beta chains reported below all come from one sample, sequenced in a study of blood T cells in healthy people across ages. PCR was performed a second time for roughly 7 to 11 cycles using a sample-barcoded 5' primer and a J-beta primer mix. TCRdb re-called the 5' RACE reads with MiXCR, one entry per CDR3 protein. Of 710,000 or so distinct CDR3 sequences in the sample, about 34% were seen once. The sample was blood. All receptors come from a woman aged 80 or older in good health.

Many counts were recorded for this clonotype. This chain links TRBV29-1 with TRBJ2-3, with 8 bases aligning to TRBD1. V shed 6 bases, J shed 5 bases, and the junction held 10 bases outside the gene matches. The germline V gene has CDR1 SQVTM and CDR2 ANQGSEA. CDR3 length: 14 amino acids. CDR3 in DNA: TGCAGCGTCCCCACGGGACAGGATGAAGATACGCAGTATTTT. It translates to CSVPTGQDEDTQYF.

The chain employs TRBV4-3 and TRBJ2-6, with D possibly matching TRBD2 (5 bases). CDR1 is LGHNA and CDR2 is YSLEER in the germline V gene. This CDR3 spans 15 amino acids. Trimming removed 0 bases from V and 2 bases from J, with 5 bases in between. As DNA, the CDR3 is TGCGCCAGCAGCCAAGAGGGAGCTGGGGCCAACGTCCTGACTTTC. Its protein product is CASSQEGAGANVLTF.

This clonotype was detected many times. V and J are TRBV7-9 and TRBJ2-3; D might be TRBD2 (7 bases). This CDR3 contains 15 residues. CDR1 is SEHNR and CDR2 is FQNEAQ in the germline V gene (reference sequence). Trimming stripped 3 bases from V and 4 bases from J, with 14 bases between. In DNA form, the CDR3 reads TGTGCCAGCAGCTTTGGGGGGGCCAGAGCAGATACGCAGTATTTT. It translates to CASSFGGARADTQYF. The full variable domain, completed using reference TRBV7-9 and TRBJ2-3, is DTGVSQNPRHKITKRGQNVTFRCDPISEHNRLYWYRQTLGQGPEFLTYFQNEAQLEKSRLLSDRFSAERPKGSFSTLEIQRTEQGDSAMYLCASSFGGARADTQYFGPGTRLTVL.

In this sample, this clonotype turned up many times. The V gene is TRBV3-1, the J gene TRBJ2-3; 7 nucleotides align to TRBD2. The CDR3 totals 16 residues. Losses at the gene ends were 1 base for V and 2 bases for J; bases not matched to a gene: 6. Germline V gene lookup returns CDR1 LGHDT and CDR2 YNNKEL (reference sequence). CDR3 region: CASSQVSGTNTDTQYF. The CDR3 nucleotides read TGTGCCAGCAGCCAAGTATCCGGGACTAACACAGATACGCAGTATTTT.

The V call is TRBV12-2, the J call TRBJ2-7; whether TRBD1, the table's D call, matches the DNA was not checked. TRBV12-2 is a pseudogene. CDR3 length: 14 residues. The CDR3 bases are TGTACAAGTCGCTTATCCTTCCGGGACATGGTTAAGTACTTC. Protein sequence: CTSRLSFRDMVKYF.

The chain uses TRBV2 and TRBJ2-1; perhaps D is TRBD1 or TRBD2 (5 bases each). This CDR3 region has 17 residues. The V and J ends lost 4 bases and 8 bases respectively, with 24 bases between them. CDR1 is SNHLY and CDR2 is FYNNEI in the germline V gene. Here the CDR3 reads CASSGIGTVSLGDEQFF. CDR3 nucleotide sequence: TGTGCCAGCAGTGGCATTGGGACCGTATCGTTAGGGGATGAGCAGTTCTTC.

The genes are TRBV2 and TRBJ1-2; no definite D call. The CDR3 is made up of 12 amino acids. Germline-derived CDR1 and CDR2 are SNHLY and FYNNEI. V gave up 8 bases and J gave up 5 bases, with 12 bases separating them. CDR3 in amino acids: CASWAGLYGYTF. The CDR3 nucleotides read TGTGCCAGCTGGGCGGGCCTTTATGGCTACACCTTC.

The sample holds many counts of this clonotype. V and J are TRBV7-2 and TRBJ1-1, with D possibly TRBD1 on 6 matching bases. The CDR3 spans 16 residues. V gave up 5 bases and J gave up 4 bases, with 20 bases separating them. CDR1 is SGHTA, CDR2 FQGNSA, per germline. The CDR3 nucleotides read TGTGCCAGCAGCCAACCCCTTGAGGGGGACGGCACTGAAGCTTTCTTT. Translated, it gives CASSQPLEGDGTEAFF.

This clonotype has only a few counts. The chain combines TRBV10-3 with TRBJ1-5; D not certain. The CDR3 length is 15 residues. Germline V gives CDR1 ENHRY, CDR2 SYGVKD. The V end lost 0 bases, the J end lost 6 bases, and 12 bases lay between the germline ends. The CDR3 nucleotides are TGTGCCATCAGTGAGTCGAATATGGGGAGTCAGCCCCAGCATTTT. It codes for CAISESNMGSQPQHF.